A single sample gave rise to the 3 T cell receptor beta chains below, sequenced in a study of vaccination effects on CD4 cells after COVID-19. Using viral peptide pools, the ViraFEST assay grew out antigen-specific CD4+ T cells prior to sequencing. With about 9 days of culture completed, CD4+ T cells were isolated. A positive SARS-CoV-2 PCR test fell between March and December 2020. Data came from immunoSEQ multiplex PCR; TCRdb stores just in-frame clones and leaves some out. The sample yields tens of thousands of clones, just over 70% seen once. Their antigens remain unidentified. The sample here was CD4+ T cells from PBMCs cultured with a peptide pool, taken before COVID-19 vaccination. These receptors were obtained from a human donor who had a prior SARS-CoV-2 infection.

The chain combines TRBV5-1 with TRBJ2-5; D remains unclear. The germline V gene encodes CDR1 SGHRS and CDR2 YFSETQ. The CDR3 has 12 residues. Trimming pared 7 bases from V and 5 bases from J, leaving 12 bases between. CDR3 bases: TGCGCCAGCGCTTGGCTGGACGAGACCCAGTACTTC. It translates to CASAWLDETQYF. Full variable domain (outside the CDR3, taken from reference TRBV5-1 and TRBJ2-5): KAGVTQTPRYLIKTRGQQVTLSCSPISGHRSVSWYQQTPGQGLQFLFEYFSETQRNKGNFPGRFSGRQFSNSRSEMNVSTLELGDSALYLCASAWLDETQYFGPGTRLLVL.

This clone was counted only a few times. The rearrangement uses TRBV12-3 or TRBV12-4 and TRBJ2-2, with unresolved D. Trimming cost V 6 bases and J 4 bases, with 9 bases left between them. The CDR3 loop spans 13 amino acids. The CDR3 loop reads CASRVVRTGELFF. DNA of the CDR3: TGTGCCAGCAGGGTGGTCCGCACCGGGGAGCTGTTTTTT.

The CDR3: CASSSQQETQYF. CDR3 nucleotides: TGTGCCAGCTCGTCGCAACAAGAGACCCAGTACTTC. The chain has TRBV18 and TRBJ2-5; D is uncertain. This CDR3 is built from 12 residues. Per germline, CDR1 KGHSH and CDR2 LQKENI. Between the trimmed V and J ends, which lost 6 bases and 2 bases, there was a span of 7 bases.